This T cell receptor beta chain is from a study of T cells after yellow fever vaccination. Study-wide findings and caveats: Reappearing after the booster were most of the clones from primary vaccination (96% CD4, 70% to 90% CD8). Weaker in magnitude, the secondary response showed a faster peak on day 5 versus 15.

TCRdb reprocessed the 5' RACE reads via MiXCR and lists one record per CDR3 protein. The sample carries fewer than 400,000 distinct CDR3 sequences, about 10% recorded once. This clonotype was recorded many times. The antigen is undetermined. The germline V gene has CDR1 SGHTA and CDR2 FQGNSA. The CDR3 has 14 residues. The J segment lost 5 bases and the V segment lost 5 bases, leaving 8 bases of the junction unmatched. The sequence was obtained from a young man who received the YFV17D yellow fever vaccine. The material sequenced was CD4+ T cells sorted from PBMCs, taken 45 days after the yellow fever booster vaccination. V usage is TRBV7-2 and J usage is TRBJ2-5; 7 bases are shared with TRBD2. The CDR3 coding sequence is TGTGCCAGCAGCCGGACTAGAATTGTCGAGACCCAGTACTTC. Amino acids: CASSRTRIVETQYF.